Below, 25 T cell receptor beta chains from the same sample are listed, as sequenced in a study of T cell responses to AZD1222 COVID-19 vaccine. TCRdb's table, derived via immunoSEQ multiplex PCR, lists solely in-frame clones and lacks some. The sample holds 120,000 to 150,000 clones, roughly 88% seen once. The sequencing used peripheral blood, collected on day 0 of AZD1222 vaccination. Receptors were obtained from an adult in good health.

The chain has TRBV11-3 and TRBJ1-4; D is unresolved. The germline CDR1 and CDR2 sequences are SGHNT and YENEEA. Trimming took off 4 bases at V and 5 bases at J, with 17 bases between the two ends. This CDR3 spans 16 amino acids. As DNA, the CDR3 is TGTGCCAGCAGCTCGCCGGTGGCAGGCCGGAATGAAAAACTGTTTTTT. Its protein is CASSSPVAGRNEKLFF.

The rearrangement uses TRBV29-1 and TRBJ1-5, with D maybe TRBD1 (6 bases). The CDR3 length is 14 residues. Germline-derived CDR1 and CDR2 are SQVTM and ANQGSEA. Trimming left V 6 bases short and J 2 bases short, with 14 bases between. CDR3 DNA sequence: TGCAGCGTCGGAGAAGGGGGTGGCAATCAGCCCCAGCATTTT. This encodes CSVGEGGGNQPQHF.

The chain uses TRBV19 and TRBJ1-3; D is ambiguous. V lost 5 bases, J lost 0 bases, and 17 bases lay in between. This CDR3 comprises 17 residues. Germline lookup yields CDR1 LNHDA and CDR2 SQIVND (reference sequence). CDR3 loop: CASSLTTRASSGNTIYF. DNA for the CDR3: TGTGCCAGTAGTCTTACGACAAGGGCAAGCTCTGGAAACACCATATATTTT.

V usage is TRBV9 and J usage is TRBJ2-2; D not certain. The CDR3 totals 15 residues. The V end was cut by 0 bases, the J end by 1 base, with 7 bases between. From germline, CDR1 is SGDLS and CDR2 YYNGEE. The CDR3 nucleotides are TGTGCCAGCAGCGTAGTATCTGGGAACACCGGGGAGCTGTTTTTT. It codes for CASSVVSGNTGELFF.

This clone was counted between two and nine times. The chain links TRBV27 to TRBJ2-7; tentatively, D is TRBD1 (6 bases). V dropped 6 bases and J dropped 6 bases, with 15 bases sitting between them. This CDR3 has 13 residues. Germline-derived CDR1 and CDR2 are MNHEY and SMNVEV (reference sequence). The CDR3 spells CASSSGVLGEQYF. The CDR3 bases are TGTGCCAGCAGCTCAGGGGTTCTGGGCGAGCAGTACTTC.

A few counts support this clone. The chain recombines TRBV19 with TRBJ1-2, with D perhaps TRBD1 (5 bases). CDR1 is LNHDA, CDR2 SQIVND, per germline (reference sequence). V was trimmed by 10 bases and J by 3 bases, leaving 21 bases between them. This CDR3 spans 15 amino acids. The CDR3 here is CATSAGPGAHYGYTF. CDR3 sequence (DNA): TGTGCCACTTCCGCCGGTCCTGGGGCCCACTATGGCTACACCTTC.

V usage is TRBV11-3 and J usage is TRBJ1-6; 7 nucleotides align to TRBD1. The CDR3 has 13 residues. Germline V gene lookup returns CDR1 SGHNT and CDR2 YENEEA. Trimming at V came to 8 bases and at J to 9 bases, leaving 7 bases not matched to a gene. In DNA form, the CDR3 reads TGTGCCAGCGGCCGGACAGGCCTTTCACCCCTCCACTTT. Protein product: CASGRTGLSPLHF.

The CDR3 nucleotides are TGTGCCAGCAGTTACTTGGGGGGGCTTGGGGAGACCCAGTACTTC. This encodes CASSYLGGLGETQYF. The chain employs TRBV6-5 and TRBJ2-5; perhaps TRBD2 as D (7 bases). Trimming stripped 1 base from V and 5 bases from J, with 14 bases between. Germline V lookup: CDR1 MNHEY, CDR2 SVGAGI. The CDR3 consists of 15 residues.

CDR3 loop: CAWSDWNTEAFF. Written as DNA, the CDR3 is TGTGCCTGGAGTGATTGGAACACTGAAGCTTTCTTT. This chain uses TRBV30 with TRBJ1-1; unclear D gene. Deletions cut 1 base from V and 1 base from J, with 4 bases between. The CDR3 loop spans 12 amino acids. CDR1 and CDR2 (germline): GTSNPN, SVGIG (reference sequence).

This clone was seen once. V gene TRBV5-1 combines with J gene TRBJ1-6, with 7 nucleotides matching TRBD1. Trimming took 4 bases from V and 4 from J; bases not matched to a gene: 5. CDR1 SGHRS and CDR2 YFSETQ come from the germline V gene. The CDR3 consists of 15 residues. The CDR3 DNA is TGCGCCAGCAGCCCCCGGGACAGTTATAATTCACCCCTCCACTTT. Translating gives CASSPRDSYNSPLHF.

The V gene is TRBV2, the J gene TRBJ1-1; D might be TRBD1 (6 bases). Trimming took off 8 bases at V and 2 bases at J, with 18 bases between the two ends. Germline values: CDR1 SNHLY, CDR2 FYNNEI. The CDR3 extends over 15 amino acids. In DNA, the CDR3 is TGTGCCAGCGGTTTCGATTTCGGGGGCAACACTGAAGCTTTCTTT. Protein product: CASGFDFGGNTEAFF.

V and J are TRBV9 and TRBJ2-2; 7 bases are a match to TRBD1. CDR1 is SGDLS and CDR2 is YYNGEE in the germline V gene. The CDR3 length is 16 residues. The J segment lost 1 base and the V segment lost 4 bases, leaving 7 bases of the junction unmatched. DNA of the CDR3: TGTGCCAGCAGCCCTCTGTCAGGGGGGAACACCGGGGAGCTGTTTTTT. This gives the protein CASSPLSGGNTGELFF.

The V call is TRBV6-2 or TRBV6-3, the J call TRBJ2-5, with TRBD1 identical over 7 bases. J lost 4 bases, V lost 5 bases, and 13 bases had no gene match. The germline V gene has CDR1 MNHEY and CDR2 SVGEGT. CDR3 length: 16 amino acids. DNA of the CDR3: TGTGCCAGCAGTAATAAAGTTAGGGGGCTACGAGAGACCCAGTACTTC. Translation gives CASSNKVRGLRETQYF.

The rearrangement joins TRBV30 to TRBJ1-2, with D unclear. V shed 7 bases and J shed 0 bases, with 6 bases lying between them. Per the germline V gene, CDR1 is GTSNPN and CDR2 is SVGIG (reference sequence). This CDR3 is built from 11 residues. CDR3 region: CASAANYGYTF. The CDR3 DNA sequence: TGTGCCTCGGCAGCTAACTATGGCTACACCTTC.

The V and J genes are TRBV5-1 and TRBJ1-1; no definite D call. Germline lookup yields CDR1 SGHRS and CDR2 YFSETQ. This CDR3 has 15 residues. V lost 6 bases to trimming and J lost 5 bases, with 20 bases between them. The chain's CDR3 is CASTEYGSGGTEAFF. The CDR3 DNA reads as TGCGCCAGCACCGAGTACGGGTCGGGAGGTACTGAAGCTTTCTTT.

The chain links TRBV27 to TRBJ2-1; D might be TRBD1 (5 bases). V was clipped by 4 bases and J by 0 bases, with 16 bases between them. Germline V lookup: CDR1 MNHEY, CDR2 SMNVEV (reference sequence). The CDR3 spans 17 residues. The CDR3 DNA sequence: TGTGCCAGCAGTTGGGGCCGAACCTCGAGCTCCTACAATGAGCAGTTCTTC. Translation: CASSWGRTSSSYNEQFF.

For the CDR3, the DNA is TGTGCCAGCAGCTCGGGACTCTACGAGCAGTACTTC. The encoded protein is CASSSGLYEQYF. The chain joins TRBV11-3 to TRBJ2-7; D possibly corresponds to TRBD2 (6 bases). CDR1 is SGHNT and CDR2 is YENEEA in the germline V gene. The CDR3 runs to 12 residues. Trimming took 4 bases from V and 3 from J, leaving 7 bases between them. Full variable domain (outside the CDR3, taken from reference TRBV11-3 and TRBJ2-7): EAGVVQSPRYKIIEKKQPVAFWCNPISGHNTLYWYLQNLGQGPELLIRYENEEAVDDSQLPKDRFSAERLKGVDSTLKIQPAELGDSAVYLCASSSGLYEQYFGPGTRLTVT.

This chain uses TRBV28 with TRBJ1-1, with D perhaps TRBD1 (5 bases). The CDR3 has 14 amino acids. Germline V gene lookup returns CDR1 MDHEN and CDR2 SYDVKM. V lost 4 bases and J lost 1, with 10 bases in between. In nucleotides, the CDR3 is TGTGCCAGCAGTTCAGGGCGGAGGAACACTGAAGCTTTCTTT. Amino acids: CASSSGRRNTEAFF.

In its sample, this clone was seen a few times. The chain combines TRBV28 with TRBJ1-3; D is ambiguous. This CDR3 comprises 16 residues. Deletions cut 6 bases from V and 0 bases from J, with 15 bases between. The germline V gene has CDR1 MDHEN and CDR2 SYDVKM. CDR3 in amino acids: CASSLSRGISGNTIYF. The CDR3, as DNA: TGTGCCAGCAGCCTTTCTCGGGGTATCTCTGGAAACACCATATATTTT.

The chain joins TRBV28 to TRBJ1-2; no definite D call. The length of the CDR3 is 11 residues. V dropped 6 bases and J dropped 8 bases, with 10 bases sitting between them. Per the germline V gene, CDR1 is MDHEN and CDR2 is SYDVKM. The DNA of the CDR3 is TGTGCCAGCAGCTGGGCGAGGGGCTACACCTTC. Translation: CASSWARGYTF.

The rearrangement links TRBV11-1 to TRBJ1-2, with a weak D call TRBD1 (5 bases). The CDR3 runs 16 residues. Trimming took off 7 bases at V and 0 bases at J, with 18 bases between the two ends. CDR1 and CDR2 (germline): SGHAT, FQDESV (reference sequence). The CDR3: CASTYIRQYSNYGYTF. CDR3 DNA: TGTGCCAGCACGTACATCCGACAGTATTCTAACTATGGCTACACCTTC.

J is TRBJ2-7 and V is TRBV11-2; D ambiguous. CDR3 size: 11 residues. V lost 3 bases and J lost 5, with 5 bases in between. Germline loops: CDR1 SGHAT, CDR2 FQNNGV. DNA for the CDR3: TGTGCCAGCAGCTTCGACCACGAGCAGTACTTC. It is translated as CASSFDHEQYF.

The chain is built from TRBV7-9 and TRBJ2-1; D gene uncertain. The germline V and J ends were trimmed by 5 bases and 0 bases, with 5 bases remaining between them. The CDR3 is 13 amino acids. Per germline, CDR1 SEHNR and CDR2 FQNEAQ (reference sequence). The CDR3 sequence: CASSLGSYNEQFF. The CDR3 nucleotides are TGTGCCAGCAGCCTGGGCTCCTACAATGAGCAGTTCTTC. Supplemented by reference TRBV7-9 and TRBJ2-1, the full variable domain reads DTGVSQNPRHKITKRGQNVTFRCDPISEHNRLYWYRQTLGQGPEFLTYFQNEAQLEKSRLLSDRFSAERPKGSFSTLEIQRTEQGDSAMYLCASSLGSYNEQFFGPGTRLTVL.

In this sample, this clone turned up a few times. The V call is TRBV6-5, the J call TRBJ1-6; D remains ambiguous. The CDR3 extends over 14 amino acids. Looked up from germline, CDR1 is MNHEY and CDR2 is SVGAGI. Trimming removed 6 bases at V and 8 bases at J, with 14 bases between. CDR3 DNA: TGTGCCAGCAGCCTCCGGGCCATAGATTCACCCCTCCACTTT. It codes for CASSLRAIDSPLHF.

This chain uses TRBV28 with TRBJ1-1; D is undetermined. The germline CDR1 and CDR2 sequences are MDHEN and SYDVKM. V was trimmed by 3 bases and J by 1 base, leaving 3 bases between them. The CDR3 runs 12 residues. In DNA form, the CDR3 reads TGTGCCAGCAGTTTCCAGAACACTGAAGCTTTCTTT. Amino acids: CASSFQNTEAFF.